One TCR beta chain is described in this entry. The junction had 12 bases not matched to a gene; V was cut back by 6 bases and J by 5 bases. The CDR3 is made up of 17 amino acids. CDR1 and CDR2 (germline): MGHDK, SYGVNS. Clones were read by immunoSEQ multiplex PCR, and TCRdb kept only the in-frame ones, dropping some. The table records some 700,000 clones, approximately 85% of them present only once. The record originates from a study of shared T cell receptors in the human thymus. These same data were also listed under a study on human thymus T cells.

This TCR was sampled from a girl younger than two with a congenital heart defect. Sequencing used thymocytes. The chain employs TRBV25-1 and TRBJ2-2; the match to TRBD2 covers 10 bases. The CDR3 DNA is TGTGCCAGCAGCCCAGCCTTGAGCGGGGGGGCGACCGGGGAGCTGTTTTTT. Its translation is CASSPALSGGATGELFF.